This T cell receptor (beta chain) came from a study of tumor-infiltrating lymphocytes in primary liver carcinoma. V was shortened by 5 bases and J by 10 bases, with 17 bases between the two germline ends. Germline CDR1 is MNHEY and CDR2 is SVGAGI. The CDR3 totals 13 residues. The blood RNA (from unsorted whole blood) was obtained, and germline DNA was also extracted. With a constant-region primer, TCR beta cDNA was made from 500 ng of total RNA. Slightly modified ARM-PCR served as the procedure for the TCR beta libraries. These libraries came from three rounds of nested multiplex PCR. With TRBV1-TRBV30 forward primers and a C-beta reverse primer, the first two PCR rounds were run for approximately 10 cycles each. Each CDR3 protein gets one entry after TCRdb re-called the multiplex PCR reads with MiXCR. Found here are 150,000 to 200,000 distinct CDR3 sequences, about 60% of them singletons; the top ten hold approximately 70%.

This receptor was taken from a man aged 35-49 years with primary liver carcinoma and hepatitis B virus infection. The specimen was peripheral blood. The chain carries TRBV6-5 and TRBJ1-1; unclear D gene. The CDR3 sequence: CASSTRPEARAFF. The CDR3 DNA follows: TGTGCCAGCAGTACACGGCCCGAGGCGCGAGCTTTCTTT.